The text below deals with one T cell receptor (beta chain). This specimen comes from a study of cytomegalovirus exposure and HLA in healthy donors. With 60 Vbeta and 13 Jbeta primers, the PCR was carried out. Data came from immunoSEQ multiplex PCR; TCRdb stores just in-frame clones and leaves some out. The table includes about 120,000 clones, under 80% detected once. This receptor was taken from a man in his 60s in good health and CMV-seropositive. The sequenced sample was PBMCs.

In DNA, the CDR3 is TGCGCCAGCAGCTTGGTAGGACAGGTGGAGAATGAGCAGTTCTTC. This gives the protein CASSLVGQVENEQFF. This chain links TRBV5-1 with TRBJ2-1; 7 nucleotides match TRBD1. With V trimmed by 0 bases and J by 7 bases, 7 bases remained unmatched. The CDR3 has 15 amino acids. Looked up from germline, CDR1 is SGHRS and CDR2 is YFSETQ. The variable domain in full, with the rest retrieved from reference TRBV5-1 and TRBJ2-1, is KAGVTQTPRYLIKTRGQQVTLSCSPISGHRSVSWYQQTPGQGLQFLFEYFSETQRNKGNFPGRFSGRQFSNSRSEMNVSTLELGDSALYLCASSLVGQVENEQFFGPGTRLTVL.